A single sample gave rise to the 10 T cell receptor beta chains below, sequenced in a study of T cells in localized non-small cell lung cancer. Measured with immunoSEQ multiplex PCR; TCRdb has only the in-frame clones, and not every one. The table records 1,500 to 2,500 clones, 21% of them present only once. The sample in question was normal lung tissue next to the tumor, obtained before any cancer treatment. Receptors originate from a woman aged 35-70 years with stage I lung adenocarcinoma.

This clone was counted between two and nine times. The chain joins TRBV19 to TRBJ1-1; the D gene is possibly TRBD1 (6 bases). The CDR3 sequence is 13 residues long. V was clipped by 5 bases and J by 4 bases, with 11 bases between them. CDR1 is LNHDA and CDR2 is SQIVND in the germline V gene (reference sequence). CDR3 loop: CASSPDRSTEAFF. The CDR3, as DNA: TGTGCCAGTAGTCCAGACAGGTCCACTGAAGCTTTCTTT.

V is TRBV18 and J is TRBJ2-7, with TRBD1 matching over 10 bases. Germline CDR1 reads KGHSH; CDR2 reads LQKENI. V shed 4 bases and J 5 bases; nucleotides not matched to a gene: 8. The CDR3 is 15 amino acids. The CDR3 region is CASSLRQGTGDEQYF. The CDR3 DNA is TGTGCCAGCTCACTGAGGCAAGGGACAGGGGACGAGCAGTACTTC.

The chain couples TRBV19 to TRBJ1-1; D perhaps matches TRBD1 (5 bases). This CDR3 has 14 residues. Germline assignment: CDR1 LNHDA and CDR2 SQIVND (reference sequence). Trimming removed 2 bases from V and 2 bases from J, with 9 bases in between. The CDR3 spells CASSIQGRNTEAFF. CDR3 nucleotide sequence: TGTGCCAGTAGTATACAGGGCAGAAACACTGAAGCTTTCTTT.

This clone was observed a handful of times. The chain recombines TRBV11-3 with TRBJ2-3; D is undetermined. Trimming stripped 2 bases from V and 6 bases from J, with 12 bases between. The CDR3 contains 14 residues. Germline V gene sequence: CDR1 SGHNT, CDR2 YENEEA. This CDR3 reads CASSLNPSADTQYF. In DNA form, the CDR3 reads TGTGCCAGCAGCTTAAACCCTAGTGCGGATACGCAGTATTTT.

This clone came up a few times. The V call is TRBV9, the J call TRBJ2-3; perhaps D is TRBD1 or TRBD2 (6 bases each). The CDR3 contains 15 residues. V was shortened by 5 bases and J by 4 bases, with 17 bases between the two germline ends. Germline assignment: CDR1 SGDLS and CDR2 YYNGEE. In DNA, the CDR3 is TGTGCCAGCAGGGCCCCGGGGGCCGGAGCAGATACGCAGTATTTT. Protein sequence: CASRAPGAGADTQYF.

This clone is deemed medium-sized. The chain uses TRBV23-1 and TRBJ2-7; D possibly corresponds to TRBD2 (5 bases). TRBV23-1 is known as an ORF, though its function is uncertain. The germline V and J ends were trimmed by 6 bases and 4 bases, with 19 bases remaining between them. This CDR3 spans 15 amino acids. This CDR3 is CASSQDKIAWYEQYF. The CDR3 DNA follows: TGCGCCAGCAGCCAAGATAAAATAGCGTGGTACGAGCAGTACTTC.

This clone was seen more than once but under ten times. V gene TRBV11-3 combines with J gene TRBJ1-1; 10 nucleotides agree with TRBD1. CDR1 is SGHNT, CDR2 YENEEA, per germline. Trimming cost V 5 bases and J 1 base; bases outside gene matches: 1. This CDR3 has 14 residues. The CDR3 is CASSRTGGNTEAFF. The CDR3 region has the DNA TGTGCCAGCAGCCGGACAGGGGGGAACACTGAAGCTTTCTTT. The complete variable domain, with remaining parts taken from reference TRBV11-3 and TRBJ1-1, reads EAGVVQSPRYKIIEKKQPVAFWCNPISGHNTLYWYLQNLGQGPELLIRYENEEAVDDSQLPKDRFSAERLKGVDSTLKIQPAELGDSAVYLCASSRTGGNTEAFFGQGTRLTVV.

A few counts support this clone. The chain recombines TRBV29-1 with TRBJ1-1; D uncertain. Germline V CDR1 and CDR2: SQVTM, ANQGSEA. The length of the CDR3 is 13 residues. Trimming left V 3 bases short and J 0 bases short, with 8 bases between. CDR3: CSVEVAVNTEAFF. CDR3 nucleotides: TGCAGCGTTGAGGTGGCAGTGAACACTGAAGCTTTCTTT.

This clone is categorized as large. This chain joins TRBV11-3 and TRBJ2-7; D is uncertain. V shed 3 bases and J shed 5 bases, with 14 bases lying between them. Germline CDR1 is SGHNT and CDR2 is YENEEA. This CDR3 is built from 14 residues. The CDR3 loop reads CASSLAAWSDEQYF. The CDR3 nucleotides read TGTGCCAGCAGCTTGGCCGCCTGGAGCGACGAGCAGTACTTC.

The chain has TRBV5-1 and TRBJ2-7, with TRBD1 matching 10 bases. After removal of 0 bases from V and 2 bases from J, the junction contained 2 bases not matched to a gene. The CDR3 sequence is 15 residues long. Germline CDR1 and CDR2: SGHRS and YFSETQ. The CDR3 loop is CASSLVGTGAYEQYF. In DNA, the CDR3 is TGCGCCAGCAGCTTGGTTGGGACAGGGGCCTACGAGCAGTACTTC.